This TCR beta chain came from a study of T cells after yellow fever vaccination (dated by TCRdb to about 2019). About the study as a whole: Libraries from fractions with low cell numbers were prepared with the SMART-Seq v4 Ultra Low Input RNA kit. To follow T-cell clones before and after primary and booster YFV17D yellow fever vaccination, bulk TCR alpha and beta repertoires were sequenced over time. Two healthy male donors, one aged 18 to 30 and one aged 30 to 39 years, were included in the cohort. Blood samples were taken at several timepoints before and after primary and secondary immunization, and bulk PBMC replicates and cell subsets were isolated.

Broad study findings and their caveats: Computational filtering was needed because FACS-sorted repertoires could contain abundant contaminating clonotypes from the bulk population. Because the study included only a couple of donors, the extent to which the findings can be generalized is limited. A small share of clonotypes was detected in both CD4 and CD8 compartments, with the overlap likely arising from convergent recombination. Compared with the primary T-cell response, the secondary T-cell response was faster but weaker, reaching its peak on day 5 rather than on day 15. After the booster, most clones that had expanded after primary vaccination were detected again (nearly 97% of CD4 and 88% of CD8), suggesting broad maintenance of memory.

TCRdb records Illumina NovaSeq 6000 as the sequencer. TCR cDNA was made using 5'RACE template switching, a step that added a universal primer site and unique molecular identifiers. Priming of cDNA synthesis was performed from both the TCR alpha and TCR beta constant segments. Library amplification used two PCR steps, and the second PCR step added sample barcodes and sequencing adapters. Libraries were sequenced on Illumina HiSeq 2500 (2x100 bp) or NovaSeq (2x150 bp). The authors' pipeline ran thus. Demultiplexing of reads and collapsing into UMI consensus sequences were performed with MIGEC, and V(D)J alignment was carried out with MiXCR. Using edgeR on replicate PBMC samples, clonotypes were called vaccine-responding if FDR was below 0.01 and the log2 fold change was above 5 up to day 15. CD4 or CD8 identity was assigned to each bulk clonotype according to whether the clonotype was present at higher abundance in the sequenced CD4 repertoire or the sequenced CD8 repertoire. TCRdb reprocessed the public reads (quality trimming at Q25 with fastp, clone calling with MiXCR) and kept in-frame beta chains. Under each unique CDR3 protein, matching rows form one entry showing the most common genes and DNA. TCRdb's processing, not the study's, gives the V and J calls here. The sample table contains 310,000 or so distinct CDR3 sequences; only one count was recorded for less than 4.5% of them. The top ten clones comprise around 20% of the sample.

Reading the label with the study, this specimen's treatment or condition is: live attenuated yellow fever vaccine strain. At each blood-draw timepoint, two biological replicates of bulk PBMCs were obtained. A standard Ficoll-Paque protocol was used to isolate PBMCs from peripheral blood. TriZol was used to extract RNA from bulk PBMCs, from CD4 and CD8 fractions, and from dextramer-positive and dextramer-negative fractions. The CDR3, cysteine through phenylalanine, is 14 amino acids long. The sequence is cut down to CDR3 DNA, 42 bases in frame from base 1. The germline V gene (reference sequence) sets CDR1 to SGHNT and CDR2 to YYREEE. The trim is 0 bases for V and 5 bases for J, with a gap of 11 bases between the germline ends. The table lists this clonotype with many counts. No antigen is known for it. No base quality information exists; no much larger clone differs at one position.

The TCR comes from a man between 18 and 35 years old who received the YFV17D yellow fever vaccine. The source material was PBMCs, sampled on the day of the yellow fever booster vaccination. This receptor chain uses TRBV5-4 and TRBJ2-5; perhaps TRBD2 is the D gene, with 5 bases matching. The CDR3 has the sequence CASSLGAEKETQYF. The nucleotides are TGTGCCAGCAGCTTGGGAGCGGAAAAGGAGACCCAGTACTTC. Full variable domain (CDR3 extended with the reference TRBV5-4 and TRBJ2-5 proteins): ETGVTQSPTHLIKTRGQQVTLRCSSQSGHNTVSWYQQALGQGPQFIFQYYREEENGRGNFPPRFSGLQFPNYSSELNVNALELDDSALYLCASSLGAEKETQYFGPGTRLLVL.